The 25 T cell receptor beta chains presented below share a single source sample, sequenced in a study of blood T cell repertoires in COVID-19 (dated by TCRdb to 2020 to 2022). Libraries were made using the immunoSEQ multiplex PCR assay. TCRdb took over this immuneACCESS table, retaining in-frame rearrangements with V and J assigned. Such tables are incomplete; in checked studies, under half of the missing clones stem from an unresolved V gene, and the remainder is unexplained. In all, the sample holds 300,000 to 450,000 clones, and around 87% of those were seen once. The ten largest clonotypes hold 8.5% to 12% of the sample. Sequencing used peripheral blood. These receptor sequences come from a woman under 40 with COVID-19, enrolled during active disease.

The V call is TRBV5-1, the J call TRBJ2-3, with a tentative D call TRBD2 (5 bases). This CDR3 contains 15 residues. The germline CDR1 and CDR2 sequences are SGHRS and YFSETQ. Trimming took off 2 bases at V and 2 bases at J, with 12 bases between the two ends. The CDR3 spells CASSLMGSVTDTQYF. DNA of the CDR3: TGCGCCAGCAGCTTAATGGGGAGCGTCACAGATACGCAGTATTTT.

V and J are TRBV29-1 and TRBJ1-5; D possibly corresponds to TRBD1 (6 bases). V was cut by 4 bases and J by 5 bases, with 9 bases left in between. The CDR3 length is 12 residues. CDR1 SQVTM and CDR2 ANQGSEA come from the germline V gene. This CDR3 is CSVGGRHQPQHF. The CDR3 DNA reads as TGCAGCGTTGGGGGGCGGCATCAGCCCCAGCATTTT.

CDR3 DNA sequence: TGTGCCAGCAGTTTTAGCGGACCTAGCACAGATACGCAGTATTTT. Translation: CASSFSGPSTDTQYF. V is TRBV13 and J is TRBJ2-3; maybe TRBD2 (6 bases). Germline V gene sequence: CDR1 PRHDT, CDR2 FYEKMQ (reference sequence). This CDR3 spans 15 amino acids. The germline V and J ends were trimmed by 6 bases and 0 bases, with 13 bases remaining between them.

The chain is built from TRBV9 and TRBJ2-3; 14 bases map to TRBD2. This CDR3 spans 19 amino acids. Germline CDR1 reads SGDLS; CDR2 reads YYNGEE. V gave up 4 bases and J gave up 1 base; unmatched junction bases: 11. The CDR3 nucleotides are TGTGCCAGCAGCACGGTGGGACTAGCGGGAGAGGGGGGCACAGATACGCAGTATTTT. This encodes CASSTVGLAGEGGTDTQYF.

The chain has TRBV5-1 and TRBJ1-3, with 7 positions matching TRBD1. Germline assignment: CDR1 SGHRS and CDR2 YFSETQ. This CDR3 is 15 amino acids long. The J segment lost 3 bases and the V segment lost 0 bases, leaving 3 bases of the junction unmatched. CDR3 loop: CASSLDRGFGNTIYF. In nucleotides, the CDR3 is TGCGCCAGCAGCTTGGACAGGGGCTTTGGAAACACCATATATTTT.

This clone was picked up a small number of times. J is TRBJ2-7 and V is TRBV12-3 or TRBV12-4; D is undetermined. Trimming cost V 5 bases and J 5 bases, with 7 bases left between them. The CDR3 is made up of 11 amino acids. The CDR3 DNA is TGTGCCAGCAGTCACCGGGACGAGCAGTACTTC. Its translation: CASSHRDEQYF.

This chain uses TRBV27 with TRBJ1-6; tentatively, D is TRBD1 (6 bases). V lost 3 bases to trimming and J lost 6 bases, with 12 bases between them. There are 15 residues in the CDR3. Germline V gene lookup returns CDR1 MNHEY and CDR2 SMNVEV (reference sequence). Written as DNA, the CDR3 is TGTGCCAGCAGTTTCTCGACAGGATTTAATTCACCCCTCCACTTT. Protein: CASSFSTGFNSPLHF.

The chain has TRBV29-1 and TRBJ1-1; 10 bases are a match to TRBD1. This CDR3 has 11 residues. Germline values: CDR1 SQVTM, CDR2 ANQGSEA. The V segment lost 4 bases and the J segment 7 bases; nucleotides outside the gene matches: 0. The CDR3 sequence is CSVGTGGEAFF. In DNA form, the CDR3 reads TGCAGCGTTGGGACAGGGGGTGAAGCTTTCTTT. The full variable domain, its missing parts supplied by reference TRBV29-1 and TRBJ1-1, is SAVISQKPSRDICQRGTSLTIQCQVDSQVTMMFWYRQQPGQSLTLIATANQGSEATYESGFVIDKFPISRPNLTFSTLTVSNMSPEDSSIYLCSVGTGGEAFFGQGTRLTVV.

The V gene is TRBV12-2, the J gene TRBJ2-4; the table assigns TRBD2, which was not confirmed against the DNA. TRBV12-2 is deemed a pseudogene. The CDR3 has 17 residues. The CDR3 region is CASRLSMRPSGRNIQYF. In DNA, the CDR3 is TGTGCAAGTCGCTTAAGTATGAGACCCAGCGGGAGGAACATTCAGTACTTC.

The chain combines TRBV15 with TRBJ2-7; TRBD2 matches 12 bases. This CDR3 has 17 residues. From germline, CDR1 is LNHNV and CDR2 YYDKDF (reference sequence). V dropped 2 bases and J dropped 7; count of bases not matched to a gene: 12. The CDR3 is CATSRTASGRAIGEQYF. In DNA, the CDR3 is TGTGCCACCAGCAGAACCGCTAGCGGGAGGGCCATAGGAGAGCAGTACTTC. The whole variable domain, filled in from reference TRBV15 and TRBJ2-7, reads DAMVIQNPRYQVTQFGKPVTLSCSQTLNHNVMYWYQQKSSQAPKLLFHYYDKDFNNEADTPDNFQSRRPNTSFCFLDIRSPGLGDTAMYLCATSRTASGRAIGEQYFGPGTRLTVT.

The chain carries TRBV9 and TRBJ1-5; 9 bases match TRBD1. The trim removed 4 bases at V and 2 bases at J, leaving 1 base unmatched. This CDR3 comprises 14 residues. In germline, CDR1 is SGDLS, CDR2 YYNGEE. As DNA, the CDR3 is TGTGCCAGCAGCAGGACAGGGGGCAATCAGCCCCAGCATTTT. Its protein is CASSRTGGNQPQHF.

This sequence joins TRBV10-3 and TRBJ1-2; possibly TRBD1 for D (6 bases). Trimming shortened V by 0 bases and J by 8 bases, and 13 bases separated the two germline ends. The CDR3 runs to 14 residues. CDR1 ENHRY and CDR2 SYGVKD come from the germline V gene. This chain's CDR3 is CAISESNRVRGYTF. Written as DNA, the CDR3 is TGTGCCATCAGTGAGTCGAACAGGGTGAGAGGCTACACCTTC.

The J gene is TRBJ2-7, the V gene TRBV18, with 7 bases that match TRBD2. The V segment lost 3 bases and the J segment 0 bases; nucleotides outside the gene matches: 8. The CDR3 has 16 amino acids. Germline V gives CDR1 KGHSH, CDR2 LQKENI. CDR3 DNA: TGTGCCAGCTCACCCCGACGGACTAGAAGCTCCTACGAGCAGTACTTC. Translated: CASSPRRTRSSYEQYF.

J is TRBJ1-3 and V is TRBV7-8; 7 bases match TRBD1. Looked up from germline, CDR1 is SGHVS and CDR2 is FQNEAQ. This CDR3 is built from 16 residues. V lost 5 bases, J lost 0 bases, and 7 bases stayed unmatched. This chain's CDR3 is CASSTMGQHSGNTIYF. CDR3 bases: TGTGCCAGCAGCACGATGGGACAGCACTCTGGAAACACCATATATTTT.

The sample holds one count of this clone. The rearrangement uses TRBV7-2 and TRBJ2-3; possibly TRBD2 for D (6 bases). This CDR3 contains 12 residues. Trimming stripped 5 bases from V and 4 bases from J, with 7 bases between. Germline loops: CDR1 SGHTA, CDR2 FQGNSA. The CDR3 DNA follows: TGTGCCAGCAGCCCTAGCGCAGATACGCAGTATTTT. Translating gives CASSPSADTQYF.

V is TRBV5-8 and J is TRBJ2-5; 7 bases fit TRBD1. The CDR3 is 15 residues long. Germline loops: CDR1 SGHTS, CDR2 YDEGEE. V lost 0 bases to trimming and J lost 3 bases; unmatched junction nucleotides: 5. CDR3 in DNA: TGTGCCAGCAGCTTGGGCTCCGGGACAGAAGAGACCCAGTACTTC. It encodes CASSLGSGTEETQYF. Based on the CDR3 plus reference TRBV5-8 and TRBJ2-5, the full variable domain is EAGVTQSPTHLIKTRGQQATLRCSPISGHTSVYWYQQALGLGLQFLLWYDEGEERNRGNFPPRFSGRQFPNYSSELNVNALELEDSALYLCASSLGSGTEETQYFGPGTRLLVL.

This clone has more than one count but fewer than ten. V is TRBV4-1 and J is TRBJ2-7, with TRBD2 matching over 13 bases. The J segment lost 1 base and the V segment lost 3 bases, leaving 3 bases of the junction unmatched. Looked up from germline, CDR1 is MGHRA and CDR2 is YSYEKL. CDR3 length: 16 amino acids. The CDR3 coding sequence is TGCGCCAGCAGCCACACTAGCGGGAGGGCGTCCTACGAGCAGTACTTC. Translation: CASSHTSGRASYEQYF.

This clone was seen a handful of times. This chain connects TRBV3-1 (or the pseudogene TRBV3-2) to TRBJ2-2, with TRBD2 matching over 12 bases. V trimming: 4 bases; J trimming: 5 bases; junction bases outside the gene matches: 8. Germline lookup yields CDR1 LGHDT and CDR2 YNNKEL (reference sequence). This CDR3 has 17 residues. Here the CDR3 reads CASSRRLAGEGTGELFF. The DNA of the CDR3 is TGTGCCAGCAGCCGCCGACTAGCGGGAGAGGGTACCGGGGAGCTGTTTTTT.

The V and J genes are TRBV10-1 and TRBJ2-1; 7 bases map to TRBD2. CDR1 and CDR2 from the germline V gene are WNHNN and SYGVQD (reference sequence). The CDR3 spans 13 residues. Trimming cost V 6 bases and J 10 bases; bases outside gene matches: 9. The CDR3 region is CASRAGALGEQFF. For the CDR3, the DNA is TGCGCCAGCAGGGCGGGAGCCCTCGGGGAGCAGTTCTTC.

This sequence joins TRBV7-3 and TRBJ2-7; D remains ambiguous. The germline V and J ends were trimmed by 7 bases and 5 bases, with 27 bases remaining between them. The CDR3 has 17 amino acids. The V gene's germline CDR1 is SGHTA and CDR2 FQGTGA. Here the CDR3 reads CASTMTMGPNSLHEQYF. Written as DNA, the CDR3 is TGTGCCAGCACCATGACGATGGGCCCTAACTCGCTCCACGAGCAGTACTTC.

The V and J genes are TRBV12-3 or TRBV12-4 and TRBJ1-1, with unresolved D. The CDR3 contains 13 residues. The V and J ends lost 5 bases and 1 base respectively, with 8 bases between them. The CDR3 coding sequence is TGTGCCAGCAGTCCCGACAAGAACACTGAAGCTTTCTTT. This sequence encodes CASSPDKNTEAFF.

This chain uses TRBV15 with TRBJ2-7; 14 bases agree with TRBD2. Germline values: CDR1 LNHNV, CDR2 YYDKDF (reference sequence). This CDR3 is 14 amino acids long. V trimming: 9 bases; J trimming: 6 bases; junction bases outside the gene matches: 7. The CDR3 sequence is CATGTSGSRGEQYF. CDR3 bases: TGTGCCACGGGGACTAGCGGGAGCAGGGGCGAGCAGTACTTC. The whole variable domain, remainder taken from reference TRBV15 and TRBJ2-7, is DAMVIQNPRYQVTQFGKPVTLSCSQTLNHNVMYWYQQKSSQAPKLLFHYYDKDFNNEADTPDNFQSRRPNTSFCFLDIRSPGLGDTAMYLCATGTSGSRGEQYFGPGTRLTVT.

This chain joins TRBV6-4 and TRBJ2-3; the match to TRBD1 covers 7 bases. The CDR3 totals 14 residues. Per the germline V gene, CDR1 is MRHNA and CDR2 is SNTAGT. Trimming removed 0 bases from V and 3 bases from J; junction bases left unmatched: 0. The CDR3 region is CASSDSTGTDTQYF. The DNA of the CDR3 is TGTGCCAGCAGTGACTCGACAGGGACAGATACGCAGTATTTT.

The chain combines TRBV28 with TRBJ2-7; D is unresolved. The CDR3 has 12 residues. V was trimmed by 6 bases and J by 2 bases, leaving 8 bases between them. Germline V gene lookup returns CDR1 MDHEN and CDR2 SYDVKM. The CDR3 nucleotides read TGTGCCAGCAGGACCGACACCTACGAGCAGTACTTC. Residues: CASRTDTYEQYF. The full variable domain, completed using reference TRBV28 and TRBJ2-7, is DVKVTQSSRYLVKRTGEKVFLECVQDMDHENMFWYRQDPGLGLRLIYFSYDVKMKEKGDIPEGYSVSREKKERFSLILESASTNQTSMYLCASRTDTYEQYFGPGTRLTVT.

V is TRBV5-6 and J is TRBJ2-2; D unresolved. The V end lost 0 bases, the J end lost 6 bases, and 3 bases lay between the germline ends. Germline V lookup: CDR1 SGHDT, CDR2 YYEEEE. CDR3 size: 12 residues. The CDR3 reads CASSLAAGELFF. CDR3 DNA sequence: TGTGCCAGCAGCTTGGCGGCCGGGGAGCTGTTTTTT.